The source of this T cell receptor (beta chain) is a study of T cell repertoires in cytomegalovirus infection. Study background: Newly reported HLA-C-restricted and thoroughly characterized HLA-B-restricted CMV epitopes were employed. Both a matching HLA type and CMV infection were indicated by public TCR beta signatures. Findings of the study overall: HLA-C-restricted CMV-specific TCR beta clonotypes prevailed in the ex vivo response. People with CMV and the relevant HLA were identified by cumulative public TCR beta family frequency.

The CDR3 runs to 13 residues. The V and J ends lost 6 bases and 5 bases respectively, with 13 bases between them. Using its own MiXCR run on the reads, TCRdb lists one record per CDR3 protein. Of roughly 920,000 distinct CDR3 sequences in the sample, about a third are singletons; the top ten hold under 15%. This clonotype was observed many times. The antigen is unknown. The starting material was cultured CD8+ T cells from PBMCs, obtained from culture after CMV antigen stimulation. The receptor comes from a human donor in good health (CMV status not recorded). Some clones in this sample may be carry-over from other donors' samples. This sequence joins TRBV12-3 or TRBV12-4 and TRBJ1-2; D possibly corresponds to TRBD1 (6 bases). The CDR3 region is CASSPGTSYGYTF. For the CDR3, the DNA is TGTGCCAGCAGCCCAGGGACAAGTTATGGCTACACCTTC.